The 8 T cell receptor beta chains in this list originate from one sample, sequenced in a study of cytomegalovirus exposure and HLA in healthy donors. Use of 60 Vbeta and 13 Jbeta primers characterized the PCR. Repertoires were generated with immunoSEQ multiplex PCR, while TCRdb's copy carries only in-frame clones and drops some. Here the sample spans about 120,000 clones, roughly 8.6% being singletons. Sample: PBMCs. The receptors were gathered from a woman between 40 and 50 years old in good health and CMV-seropositive.

By share, this clone ranks as medium-sized. V is TRBV6-5 and J is TRBJ1-1, with D possibly being TRBD1 (5 bases). Germline V gene data show CDR1 as MNHEY and CDR2 as SVGAGI. Deletions cut 0 bases from V and 0 bases from J, with 8 bases between. The CDR3 is 15 residues long. The CDR3 nucleotides are TGTGCCAGCAGTTACTCACACAGGATGAACACTGAAGCTTTCTTT. Protein sequence: CASSYSHRMNTEAFF.

This clone has a handful of counts. The chain recombines TRBV5-4 with TRBJ1-4; D perhaps matches TRBD1 (5 bases). Trimming left V 4 bases short and J 7 bases short, with 11 bases between. The CDR3 length is 13 residues. CDR1 is SGHNT, CDR2 YYREEE, per germline (reference sequence). CDR3 nucleotides: TGTGCCAGCAGCCTTCAGGGAGGTGAAAAACTGTTTTTT. Its protein product is CASSLQGGEKLFF. Full variable domain (rest looked up from reference TRBV5-4 and TRBJ1-4): ETGVTQSPTHLIKTRGQQVTLRCSSQSGHNTVSWYQQALGQGPQFIFQYYREEENGRGNFPPRFSGLQFPNYSSELNVNALELDDSALYLCASSLQGGEKLFFGSGTQLSVL.

This chain connects TRBV27 to TRBJ2-1; 7 nucleotides match TRBD1. Germline lookup yields CDR1 MNHEY and CDR2 SMNVEV (reference sequence). This CDR3 has 16 amino acids. Trimming took 6 bases from V and 0 from J; bases not matched to a gene: 8. CDR3 amino acids: CASRPRQGSSYNEQFF. The CDR3 DNA sequence: TGTGCCAGCAGGCCAAGACAGGGTAGCTCCTACAATGAGCAGTTCTTC.

The chain couples TRBV9 to TRBJ2-3; 12 bases fit TRBD2. Germline V gene data show CDR1 as SGDLS and CDR2 as YYNGEE. This CDR3 contains 17 residues. The V segment lost 4 bases and the J segment 3 bases; nucleotides outside the gene matches: 9. The DNA of the CDR3 is TGTGCCAGCAGCTACACTAGCGGGGGGCGGCGTACAGATACGCAGTATTTT. This encodes CASSYTSGGRRTDTQYF.

The J gene is TRBJ2-7, the V gene TRBV10-2; 9 bases match TRBD1. The CDR3 contains 13 residues. The ends lost 4 bases at V and 4 bases at J; junction bases unmatched: 2. Germline CDR1 WSHSY, CDR2 SAAADI. CDR3 amino acids: CASSGTGVYEQYF. Here the CDR3 DNA reads TGCGCCAGCAGTGGGACAGGGGTATACGAGCAGTACTTC.

The chain carries TRBV7-6 and TRBJ1-2, with no clear D. V was clipped by 1 base and J by 5 bases, with 17 bases between them. The CDR3 has 16 residues. CDR1 is SGHVS and CDR2 is FNYEAQ in the germline V gene. The CDR3 nucleotides read TGTGCCAGCAGCTTAGTTGAGGGCCCGAAGGGTTATGGCTACACCTTC. Translation: CASSLVEGPKGYGYTF.

This clone was detected only a few times. This chain uses TRBV15 with TRBJ2-3; D is possibly TRBD2 (7 bases). Germline V gene lookup returns CDR1 LNHNV and CDR2 YYDKDF (reference sequence). Trimming pared 1 base from V and 2 bases from J, leaving 13 bases between. This CDR3 has 16 residues. This CDR3 reads CATSRGGGLDTDTQYF. The CDR3 bases are TGTGCCACCAGCAGAGGGGGGGGCCTAGACACAGATACGCAGTATTTT.

Comment on this clone: The sample has other DNA sequences that encode this CDR3 too. The chain links TRBV11-2 to TRBJ1-1, with D possibly being TRBD1 (5 bases). The CDR3 loop spans 13 amino acids. The V gene's germline CDR1 is SGHAT and CDR2 FQNNGV. V gave up 6 bases and J gave up 0 bases, with 8 bases separating them. In DNA form, the CDR3 reads TGTGCCAGCAGTAGGACACTGAACACTGAAGCTTTCTTT. Residues: CASSRTLNTEAFF.